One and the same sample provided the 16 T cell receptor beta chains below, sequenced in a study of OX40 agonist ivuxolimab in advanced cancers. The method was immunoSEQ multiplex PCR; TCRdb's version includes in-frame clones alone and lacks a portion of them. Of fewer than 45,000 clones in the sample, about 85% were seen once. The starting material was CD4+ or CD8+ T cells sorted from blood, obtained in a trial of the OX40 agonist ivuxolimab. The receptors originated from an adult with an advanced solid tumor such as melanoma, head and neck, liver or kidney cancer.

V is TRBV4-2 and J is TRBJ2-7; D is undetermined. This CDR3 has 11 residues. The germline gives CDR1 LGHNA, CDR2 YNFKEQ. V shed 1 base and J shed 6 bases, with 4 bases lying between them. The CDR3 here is CASSQGPEQYF. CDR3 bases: TGTGCCAGCAGCCAAGGTCCCGAGCAGTACTTC.

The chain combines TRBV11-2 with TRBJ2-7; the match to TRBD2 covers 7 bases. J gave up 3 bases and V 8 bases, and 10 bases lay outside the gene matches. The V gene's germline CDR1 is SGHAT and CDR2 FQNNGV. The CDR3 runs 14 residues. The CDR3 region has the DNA TGTGCCAGCTCCTGGGGGGGGTCCGTCTACGAGCAGTACTTC. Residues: CASSWGGSVYEQYF.

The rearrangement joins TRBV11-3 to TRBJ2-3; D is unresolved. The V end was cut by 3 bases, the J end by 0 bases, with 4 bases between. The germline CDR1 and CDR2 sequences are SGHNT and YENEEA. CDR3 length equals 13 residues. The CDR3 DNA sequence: TGTGCCAGCAGCTTTTACAGCACAGATACGCAGTATTTT. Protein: CASSFYSTDTQYF.

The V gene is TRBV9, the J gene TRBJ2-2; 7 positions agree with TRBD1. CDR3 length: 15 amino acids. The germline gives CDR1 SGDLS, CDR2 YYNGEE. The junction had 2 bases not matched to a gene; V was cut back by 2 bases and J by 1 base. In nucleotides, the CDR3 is TGTGCCAGCAGCGTCAGGACAGGGAACACCGGGGAGCTGTTTTTT. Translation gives CASSVRTGNTGELFF.

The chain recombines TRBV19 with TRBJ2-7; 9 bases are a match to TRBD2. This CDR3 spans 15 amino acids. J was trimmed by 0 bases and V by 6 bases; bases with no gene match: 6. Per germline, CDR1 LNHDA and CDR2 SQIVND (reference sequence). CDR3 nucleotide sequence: TGTGCCAGTAGCCCTATAGCGGGGGCCTCCTACGAGCAGTACTTC. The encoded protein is CASSPIAGASYEQYF. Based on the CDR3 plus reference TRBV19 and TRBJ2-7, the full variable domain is DGGITQSPKYLFRKEGQNVTLSCEQNLNHDAMYWYRQDPGQGLRLIYYSQIVNDFQKGDIAEGYSVSREKKESFPLTVTSAQKNPTAFYLCASSPIAGASYEQYFGPGTRLTVT.

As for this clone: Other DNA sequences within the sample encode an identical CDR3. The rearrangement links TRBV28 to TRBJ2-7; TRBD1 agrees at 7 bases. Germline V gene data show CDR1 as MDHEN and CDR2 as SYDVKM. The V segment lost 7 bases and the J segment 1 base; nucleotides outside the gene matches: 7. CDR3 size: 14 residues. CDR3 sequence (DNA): TGTGCCAGCACCGAAGGGGGCAGTTCCTACGAGCAGTACTTC. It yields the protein CASTEGGSSYEQYF.

CDR3 nucleotide sequence: TGTGCCAGCAGTTTAATAGTCGGGACGAATCAGCCCCAGCATTTT. Translation: CASSLIVGTNQPQHF. The chain joins TRBV28 to TRBJ1-5; D is perhaps TRBD1 (5 bases). Trimming removed 2 bases from V and 4 bases from J, with 12 bases in between. Germline V gene data show CDR1 as MDHEN and CDR2 as SYDVKM. CDR3 length equals 15 residues.

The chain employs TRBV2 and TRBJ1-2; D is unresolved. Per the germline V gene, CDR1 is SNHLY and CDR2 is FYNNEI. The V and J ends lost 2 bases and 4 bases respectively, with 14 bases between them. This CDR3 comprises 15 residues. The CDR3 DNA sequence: TGTGCCAGCAGTGAACCAGGCGAAACTATCTATGGCTACACCTTC. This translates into CASSEPGETIYGYTF.

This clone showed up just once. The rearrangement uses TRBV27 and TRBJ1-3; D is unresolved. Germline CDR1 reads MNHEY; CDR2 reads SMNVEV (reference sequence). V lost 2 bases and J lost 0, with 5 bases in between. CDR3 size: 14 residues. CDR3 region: CASSLRSSGNTIYF. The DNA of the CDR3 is TGTGCCAGCAGTTTACGCAGCTCTGGAAACACCATATATTTT.

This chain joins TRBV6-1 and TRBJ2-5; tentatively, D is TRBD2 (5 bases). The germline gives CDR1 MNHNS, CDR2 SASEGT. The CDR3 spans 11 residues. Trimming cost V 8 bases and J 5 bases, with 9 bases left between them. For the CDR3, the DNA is TGTGCCAGCCTGGACTTGGAGACCCAGTACTTC. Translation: CASLDLETQYF.

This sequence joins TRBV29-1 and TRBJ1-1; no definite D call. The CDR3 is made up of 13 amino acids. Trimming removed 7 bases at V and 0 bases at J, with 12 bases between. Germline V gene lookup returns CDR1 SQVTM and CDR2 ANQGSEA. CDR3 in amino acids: CSAPSGVNTEAFF. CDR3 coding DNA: TGCAGCGCCCCCTCGGGAGTGAACACTGAAGCTTTCTTT.

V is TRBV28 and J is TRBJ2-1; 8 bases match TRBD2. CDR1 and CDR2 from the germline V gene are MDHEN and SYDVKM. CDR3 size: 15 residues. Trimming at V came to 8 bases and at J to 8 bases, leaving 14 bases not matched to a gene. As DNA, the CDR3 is TGTGCCAGCCCGGCGGGTAGCGGGGATTGGCATGAGCAGTTCTTC. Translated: CASPAGSGDWHEQFF.

The CDR3 DNA reads TGTGCCAGCAGCCGTACAGATACGCAGTATTTT. This codes for CASSRTDTQYF. V gene TRBV6-6 combines with J gene TRBJ2-3; D not resolved. CDR3 length: 11 residues. V was shortened by 6 bases and J by 3 bases, with 4 bases between the two germline ends. Germline CDR1 MNHNY, CDR2 SVGAGI (reference sequence).

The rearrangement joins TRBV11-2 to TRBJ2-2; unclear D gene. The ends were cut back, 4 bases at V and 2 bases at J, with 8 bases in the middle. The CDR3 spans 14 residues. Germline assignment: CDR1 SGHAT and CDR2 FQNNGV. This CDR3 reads CASSSGPNTGELFF. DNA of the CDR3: TGTGCCAGCAGCTCGGGCCCTAACACCGGGGAGCTGTTTTTT. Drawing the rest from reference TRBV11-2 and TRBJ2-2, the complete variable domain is EAGVAQSPRYKIIEKRQSVAFWCNPISGHATLYWYQQILGQGPKLLIQFQNNGVVDDSQLPKDRFSAERLKGVDSTLKIQPAKLEDSAVYLCASSSGPNTGELFFGEGSRLTVL.

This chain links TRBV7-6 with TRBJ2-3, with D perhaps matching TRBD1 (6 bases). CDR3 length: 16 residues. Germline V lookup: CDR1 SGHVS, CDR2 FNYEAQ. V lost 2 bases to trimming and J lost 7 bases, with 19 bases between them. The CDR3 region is CASSLFGQNSRNTQYF. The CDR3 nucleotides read TGTGCCAGCAGCTTATTCGGACAGAATTCAAGGAATACGCAGTATTTT.

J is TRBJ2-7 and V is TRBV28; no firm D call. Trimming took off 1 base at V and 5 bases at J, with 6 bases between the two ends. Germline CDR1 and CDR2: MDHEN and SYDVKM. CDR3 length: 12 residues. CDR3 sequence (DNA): TGTGCCAGCAGTTTATCCGGGCACGAGCAGTACTTC. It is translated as CASSLSGHEQYF.